This T cell receptor (beta chain) originates from a study of regulatory T cells in long-lasting Graves disease. Findings of the study overall: Sampling was limited to peripheral blood rather than thyroid tissue.

This clonotype was counted many times. The target antigen is unknown. Sequencing libraries for TCR beta were prepared with iRepertoire HTBI primers and Arm-PCR of CDR3 regions. TCRdb independently ran MiXCR on the multiplex PCR reads; one entry per CDR3 protein. The table records a few hundred thousand distinct CDR3 sequences, around 20% of them present only once. Stated time point: newly diagnosed GD, antithyroid drugs for less than 3 months. RNA isolated from PBMCs was used to make the TCR library. Trimming left V 3 bases short and J 5 bases short, with 7 bases between. This CDR3 is built from 13 residues. Germline-derived CDR1 and CDR2 are KGHSH and LQKENI.

The sequenced sample was peripheral blood mononuclear cells (PBMCs), obtained at new diagnosis, from a patient treated with antithyroid drugs. This receptor was taken from a female donor with Graves disease. The chain has TRBV18 and TRBJ2-2; the D call may be TRBD1 or TRBD2 (5 bases each). In nucleotides, the CDR3 is TGTGCCAGCTCACCGGGGGATACCGGGGAGCTGTTTTTT. Its protein is CASSPGDTGELFF.